This TCR beta chain was captured in a study of blood T cell repertoires in COVID-19. The overall study: COVID-19 samples, acute and convalescent, were from the United States, Italy and Spain.

Germline V gives CDR1 MNHEY, CDR2 SMNVEV (reference sequence). The CDR3 spans 12 residues. Losses at the gene ends were 1 base for V and 8 bases for J; bases not matched to a gene: 1. Authors' processing steps: Nucleated cell counts were estimated from reference gene primer amplification. Data came from immunoSEQ multiplex PCR; TCRdb stores just in-frame clones and leaves some out. V, J and clone size were drawn from that table, and D and trimming were deduced from the DNA. Here the sample spans 100,000 to 120,000 clones, approximately 81% being singletons. This receptor was identified in a human donor in a cohort sampled during active COVID-19. J is TRBJ1-1 and V is TRBV27; 7 positions agree with TRBD1. Sequencing was done on a sample of peripheral blood. Here the CDR3 reads CASSLWGQEAFF. CDR3 DNA sequence: TGTGCCAGCAGTTTATGGGGACAGGAAGCTTTCTTT.